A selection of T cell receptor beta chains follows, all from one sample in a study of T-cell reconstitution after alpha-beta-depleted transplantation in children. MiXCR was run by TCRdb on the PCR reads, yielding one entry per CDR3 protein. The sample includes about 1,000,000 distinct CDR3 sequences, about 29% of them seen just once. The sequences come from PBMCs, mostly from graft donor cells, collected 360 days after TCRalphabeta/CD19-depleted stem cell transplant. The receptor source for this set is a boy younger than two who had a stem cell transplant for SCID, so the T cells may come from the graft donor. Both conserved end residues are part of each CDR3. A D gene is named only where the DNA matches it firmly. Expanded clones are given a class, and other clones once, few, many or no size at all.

CDR3 DNA: TGCGCCAGCAGCTTCGGGACAGTCTATGGCTACACCTTC
CDR3 protein: CASSFGTVYGYTF
D gene: TRBD1
J gene: TRBJ1-2
clone size: .
V gene: TRBV5-1

CDR3 DNA: TGCGCCAGCAGCTTGGGACAGAGATCGAACACCGGGGAGCTGTTTTTT
CDR3 protein: CASSLGQRSNTGELFF
D gene: .
J gene: TRBJ2-2
clone size: .
V gene: TRBV5-1

CDR3 DNA: TGTGCCAGCAGCGAAGATCGCCCTAGCGGAACCTACGAGCAGTACTTC
CDR3 protein: CASSEDRPSGTYEQYF
D gene: TRBD2
J gene: TRBJ2-7
clone size: few
V gene: TRBV5-7

CDR3 DNA: TGCAGTGCCCCCCCGACCCGAGCTTCCCACGAGCAGTACTTC
CDR3 protein: CSAPPTRASHEQYF
D gene: .
J gene: TRBJ2-7
clone size: .
V gene: TRBV20-1

CDR3 DNA: TGTGCCATCAGTGTACAGGGGCCTATCGATGAGCAGTTCTTC
CDR3 protein: CAISVQGPIDEQFF
D gene: TRBD1
J gene: TRBJ2-1
clone size: .
V gene: TRBV10-3

CDR3 DNA: TGTGCCAGCAGCTCCAGGGGGGGCCTTGGGGCCAACGTCCTGACTTTC
CDR3 protein: CASSSRGGLGANVLTF
D gene: .
J gene: TRBJ2-6
clone size: .
V gene: TRBV7-2

CDR3 DNA: TGTGCCTTCAGCCTGAGGACTAGCGGATATCTCACAGATACGCAGTATTTT
CDR3 protein: CAFSLRTSGYLTDTQYF
D gene: TRBD2
J gene: TRBJ2-3
clone size: .
V gene: TRBV2

CDR3 DNA: TGCGCCAGCAGCTTGGTATCAGGGAATTCACCCCTCCACTTT
CDR3 protein: CASSLVSGNSPLHF
D gene: .
J gene: TRBJ1-6
clone size: .
V gene: TRBV5-1

CDR3 DNA: TGTGCCACCAGCAGAGATCCCCACAGGCCCTACGAGCAGTACTTC
CDR3 protein: CATSRDPHRPYEQYF
D gene: .
J gene: TRBJ2-7
clone size: once
V gene: TRBV15

CDR3 DNA: TGTGCCAGCAGTTACTCGATGTCTCCAGCCCAGGTCAACACCGGGGAGCTGTTTTTT
CDR3 protein: CASSYSMSPAQVNTGELFF
D gene: .
J gene: TRBJ2-2
clone size: few
V gene: TRBV6-5

CDR3 DNA: TGTGCCAGCAGCTCCGGGACAGGGTTTATTGAGCAGTTCTTC
CDR3 protein: CASSSGTGFIEQFF
D gene: TRBD1
J gene: TRBJ2-1
clone size: .
V gene: TRBV5-4

CDR3 DNA: TGTGCCAGCAGTTTCCCGGGACAGGGTTACATTCAGTACTTC
CDR3 protein: CASSFPGQGYIQYF
D gene: TRBD1
J gene: TRBJ2-4
clone size: .
V gene: TRBV28

CDR3 DNA: TGTGCCAGCAGCTGGCTAGCGGGGCCAAGGAATGAGCAGTTCTTC
CDR3 protein: CASSWLAGPRNEQFF
D gene: TRBD2
J gene: TRBJ2-1
clone size: few
V gene: TRBV7-2

CDR3 DNA: TGCGCCAGCAGCCAGACCCATATTATGCAGTATTTT
CDR3 protein: CASSQTHIMQYF
D gene: .
J gene: TRBJ2-3
clone size: few
V gene: TRBV4-1

CDR3 DNA: TGCGCCAGCAGCTTGGGGGGAGATAGTCTTGGCGGCCAGCCCCAGCATTTT
CDR3 protein: CASSLGGDSLGGQPQHF
D gene: .
J gene: TRBJ1-5
clone size: .
V gene: TRBV5-1

CDR3 DNA: TGTGCCAGCAGCTTAGTACGGGGGGAGCATCGGACCCAGTACTTC
CDR3 protein: CASSLVRGEHRTQYF
D gene: TRBD2
J gene: TRBJ2-5
clone size: few
V gene: TRBV11-2

CDR3 DNA: TGTGCCAGCACCCGCGGACAGGGGGCGGTCACCGGGGAGCTGTTTTTT
CDR3 protein: CASTRGQGAVTGELFF
D gene: TRBD1
J gene: TRBJ2-2
clone size: few
V gene: TRBV27

CDR3 DNA: TGTGCCAGCAGTTTGGGGGGGGGGCCCCTTAGGAATGAGCAGTTCTTC
CDR3 protein: CASSLGGGPLRNEQFF
D gene: .
J gene: TRBJ2-1
clone size: .
V gene: TRBV12-3/TRBV12-4